This TCR beta chain was sequenced in a study of T cell responses to AZD1222 COVID-19 vaccine. Study-wide results and caveats: Regions left unmutated in variants are reportedly the target of nearly half of spike-specific TCRs. Spike-specific TCR depth and breadth grew after two AZD1222 doses.

Of note for this clone: Its matching antigen is unknown.

The CDR3 contains 15 residues. Germline-derived CDR1 and CDR2 are SSHAT and FNYEAQ (reference sequence). J gave up 0 bases and V 5 bases, and 4 bases lay outside the gene matches. Libraries were prepared by immunoSEQ multiplex PCR; TCRdb keeps only in-frame clonotypes and omits some of them. The data contain roughly 120,000 clones, roughly 90% of them singletons. Material: peripheral blood, obtained on day 0 of MenACWY control vaccination. The TCR was taken from an adult in good health. V is TRBV7-7 and J is TRBJ2-3; TRBD1 matches at 8 bases. This chain's CDR3 is CASSPDRASTDTQYF. The CDR3 nucleotides are TGTGCCAGCAGCCCGGACAGGGCTAGCACAGATACGCAGTATTTT.